Sequencing of this T cell receptor beta chain was carried out in a study of shared clonotypes between healthy human individuals. Across the whole study: The donor group consisted of a couple of women and a few men, aged 18 to 49. Findings and caveats of the study: A reduction in generation probabilities was seen for non-shared clonotypes relative to those shared by all four donors. Investigators collected only blood, and repertoires in tissues likely differ.

Using immunoSEQ multiplex PCR, the repertoire was profiled, and TCRdb retains in-frame clones only, with some absent. Here the sample spans 1.6 million or so clones, 97% to 99% being singletons. Germline V gene data show CDR1 as ENHRY and CDR2 as SYGVKD. The trim removed 6 bases at V and 0 bases at J, leaving 2 bases unmatched. CDR3 length equals 14 residues. With regard to this clone: Its cognate antigen is unknown. The same CDR3 is also encoded by other DNA sequences in this sample.

The source material was naive CD4+ T cells sorted from blood. Subset: CD45RA+ positively selected. This TCR was sampled from a man in his thirties or forties in good health. The J gene is TRBJ2-7, the V gene TRBV10-3; 10 bases line up with TRBD2. CDR3 in DNA: TGTGCCATCAGAGGACTAGCGGACTCCTACGAGCAGTACTTC. It translates to CAIRGLADSYEQYF.